The subject of this entry is one T cell receptor beta chain. Its target is unknown. The sample is drawn from a study of radiation and T cells in renal cell carcinoma. Study-level points and caveats: Baseline intratumoral clonotype presence is unknown without pretreatment biopsies. In blood, top tumor clones expanded by 2 weeks, shrinking by 4.

There are 14 residues in the CDR3. The germline gives CDR1 LNHDA, CDR2 SQIVND (reference sequence). V was pared by 9 bases and J by 6 bases, with 7 bases of the junction left unmatched. Time point here: blood 2 weeks post-SBRT. Treatment reported: 15 Gy SBRT to primary tumor, nephrectomy 4 weeks later. This renal cell carcinoma was of the clear cell type. Assay: immunoSEQ multiplex PCR; the TCRdb copy retains only in-frame clones and omits some. The data contain roughly 130,000 clones, around 89% of them seen just once; the ten biggest clones take up about 5%. This sequence was found in a woman in her seventies with renal cell carcinoma. The chain joins TRBV19 to TRBJ1-6; 8 bases are a match to TRBD1. The specimen comprised blood, sampled from a patient whose treatment included radiotherapy and nephrectomy. The CDR3 protein is CASKSGQGNSPLHF. In DNA form, the CDR3 reads TGTGCCAGCAAAAGCGGACAGGGTAATTCACCCCTCCACTTT.